This T cell receptor (beta chain) is from a study of OX40 agonist ivuxolimab in advanced cancers. The study, taken as a whole, reports: Clonal expansion by week 6 occurred in CD4+ and CD8+ blood T cells (at 0.1 to 3.0 mg/kg). Among the lowest peripheral clonal expansion occurred in 0.1-3.0 mg/kg partial responders.

Turning to this clone: Its antigen is not identified.

This CDR3 is 13 amino acids long. Germline lookup yields CDR1 MRHNA and CDR2 SNTAGT. Trimming shortened V by 6 bases and J by 8 bases, and 16 bases separated the two germline ends. The protocol was immunoSEQ multiplex PCR, while the TCRdb copy is restricted to in-frame clones and leaves out a portion. The sample includes 60,000 to 70,000 clones, 80% to 90% of them seen just once. The rearrangement uses TRBV6-4 and TRBJ1-2; no firm D call. This TCR was recovered from an adult with an advanced solid tumor such as melanoma, head and neck, liver or kidney cancer. The source was CD4+ or CD8+ T cells sorted from blood, collected in a trial of the OX40 agonist ivuxolimab. As DNA, the CDR3 is TGTGCCAGCAGACAGTCCCGGCAGAGGGGCTACACCTTC. Translating it yields CASRQSRQRGYTF.